These 11 T cell receptor beta chains share one sample of origin, sequenced in a study of blood T cell repertoires in COVID-19. TCRdb keeps only in-frame clones here, not all; method: immunoSEQ multiplex PCR. This table has some 190,000 clones, approximately 84% appearing once. The sequenced material came from peripheral blood. The receptors derive from a woman in her 70s with active or convalescent COVID-19.

The chain recombines TRBV18 with TRBJ2-2, with D perhaps TRBD1 (6 bases). The CDR3 runs 16 residues. V shed 4 bases and J shed 5 bases, with 17 bases lying between them. Germline assignment: CDR1 KGHSH and CDR2 LQKENI. The CDR3 region is CASSQGQWSLTGELFF. Written as DNA, the CDR3 is TGTGCCAGCTCACAAGGACAGTGGAGTTTAACCGGGGAGCTGTTTTTT.

This clone was counted only a few times. Other DNA sequences of this sample code for an identical CDR3. V is TRBV18 and J is TRBJ1-1, with a tentative D call TRBD1 (5 bases). Germline CDR1 reads KGHSH; CDR2 reads LQKENI. The CDR3 has 13 residues. Trimming left V 3 bases short and J 1 base short, with 6 bases between. In DNA form, the CDR3 reads TGTGCCAGCTCACCGGGGCAGAACACTGAAGCTTTCTTT. Encoded protein: CASSPGQNTEAFF. Based on the CDR3 plus reference TRBV18 and TRBJ1-1, the full variable domain is NAGVMQNPRHLVRRRGQEARLRCSPMKGHSHVYWYRQLPEEGLKFMVYLQKENIIDESGMPKERFSAEFPKEGPSILRIQQVVRGDSAAYFCASSPGQNTEAFFGQGTRLTVV.

V usage is TRBV18 and J usage is TRBJ1-1; 10 bases agree with TRBD1. With V trimmed by 3 bases and J by 2 bases, 3 bases remained unmatched. Per germline, CDR1 KGHSH and CDR2 LQKENI. There are 15 residues in the CDR3. DNA for the CDR3: TGTGCCAGCTCACCCGGGACAGGGGACAACACTGAAGCTTTCTTT. It translates to CASSPGTGDNTEAFF.

CDR3 amino acids: CASSETSAGEGETQYF. CDR3 coding DNA: TGTGCCAGCAGTGAGACTAGCGCTGGGGAGGGGGAGACCCAGTACTTC. The chain carries TRBV25-1 and TRBJ2-5; 8 bases map to TRBD2. V gave up 3 bases and J gave up 5 bases; unmatched junction bases: 11. There are 16 residues in the CDR3. CDR1 and CDR2 from the germline V gene are MGHDK and SYGVNS.

The V call is TRBV27, the J call TRBJ2-3, with 7 bases aligning to TRBD1. J was trimmed by 0 bases and V by 6 bases; bases with no gene match: 3. This CDR3 region has 14 residues. Looked up from germline, CDR1 is MNHEY and CDR2 is SMNVEV (reference sequence). The CDR3 DNA sequence: TGTGCCAGCAGGGGGACAGCTAGCACAGATACGCAGTATTTT. It specifies CASRGTASTDTQYF.

This clone has at least ten counts. V and J are TRBV15 and TRBJ2-6; the D gene is possibly TRBD1 (6 bases). The CDR3 has 17 amino acids. V was pared by 3 bases and J by 1 base, with 13 bases between. Germline V gene lookup returns CDR1 LNHNV and CDR2 YYDKDF (reference sequence). For the CDR3, the DNA is TGTGCCACCAGCAGGGGACATAGGGGGTCTGGGGCCAACGTCCTGACTTTC. Its protein product is CATSRGHRGSGANVLTF.

The rearrangement joins TRBV9 to TRBJ2-5; 7 nucleotides agree with TRBD1. The CDR3 is 17 residues long. Germline-derived CDR1 and CDR2 are SGDLS and YYNGEE. V dropped 2 bases and J dropped 1; count of bases not matched to a gene: 11. CDR3 region: CASSVNSRQGFQETQYF. CDR3 in DNA: TGTGCCAGCAGCGTGAATTCGAGACAGGGCTTCCAAGAGACCCAGTACTTC.

V gene TRBV19 combines with J gene TRBJ1-4; 7 bases map to TRBD1. V lost 6 bases, J lost 7 bases, and 5 bases stayed unmatched. Germline V gene sequence: CDR1 LNHDA, CDR2 SQIVND (reference sequence). The CDR3 runs to 13 residues. CDR3 bases: TGTGCCAGTAGCACGACAGGGAGTGAAAAACTGTTTTTT. This encodes CASSTTGSEKLFF.

The chain links TRBV27 to TRBJ2-4, with a tentative D call TRBD2 (6 bases). Germline CDR1 reads MNHEY; CDR2 reads SMNVEV (reference sequence). V was cut by 6 bases and J by 0 bases, with 15 bases left in between. The CDR3 loop spans 16 amino acids. In DNA, the CDR3 is TGTGCCAGCAGCCGACAATCCGGGGGAGCCAAAAACATTCAGTACTTC. It codes for CASSRQSGGAKNIQYF.

This clone was observed a single time. The rearrangement uses TRBV9 and TRBJ2-5; perhaps TRBD2 as D (5 bases). CDR1 is SGDLS and CDR2 is YYNGEE in the germline V gene. The CDR3 spans 14 residues. Between the trimmed V and J ends, which lost 1 base and 3 bases, there was a span of 10 bases. CDR3 in amino acids: CASSVSASKETQYF. As DNA, the CDR3 is TGTGCCAGCAGCGTATCGGCTAGCAAAGAGACCCAGTACTTC.

The chain couples TRBV7-9 to TRBJ2-4; possibly TRBD1 for D (7 bases). The CDR3 is made up of 16 amino acids. V dropped 1 base and J dropped 6 bases, with 16 bases sitting between them. Germline V gene data show CDR1 as SEHNR and CDR2 as FQNEAQ (reference sequence). The CDR3 sequence is CASSLVMEGAGNIQYF. DNA of the CDR3: TGTGCCAGCAGCTTAGTAATGGAGGGGGCAGGAAACATTCAGTACTTC. Variable domain in full (rest from reference TRBV7-9 and TRBJ2-4): DTGVSQNPRHKITKRGQNVTFRCDPISEHNRLYWYRQTLGQGPEFLTYFQNEAQLEKSRLLSDRFSAERPKGSFSTLEIQRTEQGDSAMYLCASSLVMEGAGNIQYFGAGTRLSVL.